This TCR beta chain was sequenced for a study of radiotherapy plus CTLA-4 blockade in lung cancer. Overall study: Disease control was achieved by 31% of patients, and objective responses by 18%.

Germline values: CDR1 SNHLY, CDR2 FYNNEI. Trimming removed 4 bases from V and 6 bases from J, with 10 bases in between. This CDR3 comprises 12 residues. This clone was seen a single time. Enrolled patients, whose metastatic non-small-cell lung cancer was chemo-refractory, received focal radiation plus CTLA-4 blockade with ipilimumab. TCRdb's table, derived via immunoSEQ multiplex PCR, lists solely in-frame clones and lacks some. The sample has 120,000 or so clones, over 80% seen once; the top ten hold 6.9%. This receptor was obtained from a human donor with non-small cell lung cancer that progressed on radiotherapy plus ipilimumab. The sample in question was peripheral blood, obtained from a patient treated with radiotherapy plus ipilimumab. The chain uses TRBV2 and TRBJ2-7; the D is unclear. The CDR3 nucleotides read TGTGCCAGCAGTGGGAAAGAGGCCGAGCAGTACTTC. Its translation is CASSGKEAEQYF.